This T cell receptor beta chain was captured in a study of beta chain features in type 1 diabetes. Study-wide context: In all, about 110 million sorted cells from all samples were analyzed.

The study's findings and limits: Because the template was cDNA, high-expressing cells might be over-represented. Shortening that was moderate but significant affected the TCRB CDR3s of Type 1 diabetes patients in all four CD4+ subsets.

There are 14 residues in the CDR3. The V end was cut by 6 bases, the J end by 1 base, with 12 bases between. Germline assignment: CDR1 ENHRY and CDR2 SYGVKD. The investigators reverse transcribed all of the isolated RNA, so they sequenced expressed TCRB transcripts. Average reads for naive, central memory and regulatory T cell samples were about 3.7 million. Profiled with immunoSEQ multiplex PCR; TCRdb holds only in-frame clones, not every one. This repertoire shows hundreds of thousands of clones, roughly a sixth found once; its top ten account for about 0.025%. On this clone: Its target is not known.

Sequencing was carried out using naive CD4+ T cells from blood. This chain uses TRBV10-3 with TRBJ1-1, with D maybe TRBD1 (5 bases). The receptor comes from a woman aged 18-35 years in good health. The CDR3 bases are TGTGCCATCAGATCAGGGCAGGGGAACACTGAAGCTTTCTTT. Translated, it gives CAIRSGQGNTEAFF.